A selection of T cell receptor beta chains follows, all from one sample in a study of cytomegalovirus exposure and HLA in healthy donors. Assay: immunoSEQ multiplex PCR; the TCRdb copy retains only in-frame clones and omits some. The sample consists of around 90,000 clones, approximately 56% of them appearing once. Input material: PBMCs. These receptors were collected from a woman aged 25 to 39 in good health and CMV-seropositive. The CDR3 runs from the conserved cysteine through the conserved F or W. D genes are given only for firm matches. Not every row has a clone size; where given, it reads once, few, many or a size class.

d_call,v_call,clone_size,j_call,cdr3_nt,cdr3_aa
TRBD2,TRBV6-8,few,TRBJ2-1,TGTGCCAGCAGCCTCCGTAAGATAGCGGGGGGCCAAGGCGCTGAGCAGTTCTTC,CASSLRKIAGGQGAEQFF
TRBD2,TRBV7-9,.,TRBJ2-5,TGTGCCAGCAGCCTTATTACTAGCGGGGGAAATCTACAAGAGACCCAGTACTTC,CASSLITSGGNLQETQYF
TRBD1,TRBV10-3,.,TRBJ2-7,TGTGCCATCAGTCAGGGGGAAAGCTACGAGCAGTACTTC,CAISQGESYEQYF
.,TRBV5-6,.,TRBJ1-1,TGTGCCAGCAGCTTGCTAGGGGCCTGGACTGAAGCTTTCTTT,CASSLLGAWTEAFF
.,TRBV13,.,TRBJ2-7,TGTGCCAGCAGCCCAGAACAGGGCGTTGGAACCTACGAGCAGTACTTC,CASSPEQGVGTYEQYF
.,TRBV4-1,few,TRBJ2-7,TGCGCCAGCAGCCCATCAGAGGGATACTCCTACGAGCAGTACTTC,CASSPSEGYSYEQYF
TRBD1,TRBV5-1,.,TRBJ2-5,TGCGCCAGCAGCCAGGGGGTCGGCACAGCCGTCAGGACCCAACAAGAGACCCAGTACTTC,CASSQGVGTAVRTQQETQYF
TRBD2,TRBV6-4,once,TRBJ2-5,TGTGCCAGCGCGGGAGACTGGGGAGAGACCCAGTACTTC,CASAGDWGETQYF
.,TRBV4-1,.,TRBJ1-2,TGCGCCAGCAGCCAAGATGCCACCACTTTAGATGGCTACACCTTC,CASSQDATTLDGYTF
TRBD1,TRBV6-4,few,TRBJ2-1,TGTGCCAGCAGTGACGGACAGGGGTTCTACAATGAGCAGTTCTTC,CASSDGQGFYNEQFF
.,TRBV4-3,.,TRBJ1-5,TGCGCCAGCAGCCAAGATCGGGGGGAAAATCAGCCCCAGCATTTT,CASSQDRGENQPQHF
.,TRBV10-3,.,TRBJ1-1,TGTGCCATCAGTGAGAGGAGTCCAAACACTGAAGCTTTCTTT,CAISERSPNTEAFF
.,TRBV6-6,.,TRBJ2-2,TGTGCCAGCAGTCCTCAGCGAGCGGATCTGTTTTTT,CASSPQRADLFF
.,TRBV5-1,.,TRBJ1-4,TGCGCCAGCAGCTTGGGGCCAACCGCAACTAATGAAAAACTGTTTTTT,CASSLGPTATNEKLFF
TRBD2,TRBV9,.,TRBJ2-5,TGTGCCAGCAGCGTGGGGGGCGGTACAGGGACTAGAGTGGAGACCCAGTACTTC,CASSVGGGTGTRVETQYF
.,TRBV21-1,.,TRBJ2-7,TGTGCCAGCAGCCCCCACCGGAGAAGCGGGGGGGCTTACGAGCAGTACTTC,CASSPHRRSGGAYEQYF